This entry describes one T cell receptor beta chain. Its specificity is not known. The data originate from a study of T cell responses to AZD1222 COVID-19 vaccine. Overall study results and limits: No day 14 peak samples; only post-peak repertoires were characterized. Dominant CD4 TCR responses targeted spike regions 160-218 and 743-854. Of the AZD1222 recipients, only 5 or 6 were seropositive at baseline. Possibly, clonal diversity was underestimated; donors were largely white British and included more females.

Data came from immunoSEQ multiplex PCR; TCRdb stores just in-frame clones and leaves some out. This table has about 110,000 clones, around 90% appearing once. The V gene's germline CDR1 is SEHNR and CDR2 FQNEAQ (reference sequence). CDR3 length: 14 amino acids. Trimming removed 2 bases from V and 9 bases from J, with 11 bases in between. The sequencing used peripheral blood, collected 28 days after the second AZD1222 dose. V gene TRBV7-9 combines with J gene TRBJ1-6; D is undetermined. This TCR was recovered from an adult who received the AZD1222 COVID-19 vaccine. In nucleotides, the CDR3 is TGTGCCAGCAGCTTAAGCGCGTTTAGTTCACCCCTCCACTTT. Translated: CASSLSAFSSPLHF.